The 5 T cell receptor beta chains in this list originate from one sample, sequenced in a study of shared clonotypes between healthy human individuals. Method: immunoSEQ multiplex PCR; TCRdb's copy keeps in-frame clones and lacks some. Seen here are about 2,100,000 clones, roughly 91% observed once, and the top ten hold more than 1.5%. Terminally differentiated effector memory CD45RA+ cells were left out of the naive CD8 fraction, which was CD45RO-negative and positively selected for CCR7. Source material: naive CD8+ T cells from PBMCs. All receptors derive from a man younger than 35 in good health. Some clones in this sample may be carry-over from other donors' samples.

The chain couples TRBV28 to TRBJ2-7, with D tentatively TRBD1 (5 bases). The CDR3 covers 14 residues. Germline CDR1 MDHEN, CDR2 SYDVKM. Between the trimmed V and J ends, which lost 5 bases and 3 bases, there was a span of 14 bases. The CDR3 DNA reads as TGTGCCAGCAGTCCCCAAAGGGGCCGCTACGAGCAGTACTTC. It encodes CASSPQRGRYEQYF.

V usage is TRBV27 and J usage is TRBJ1-2; perhaps TRBD1 as D (5 bases). Germline assignment: CDR1 MNHEY and CDR2 SMNVEV (reference sequence). Trimming removed 0 bases at V and 4 bases at J, with 9 bases between. This CDR3 contains 14 residues. CDR3 in DNA: TGTGCCAGCAGTTTATCAGGGGCTCGCTATGGCTACACCTTC. Amino acids: CASSLSGARYGYTF.

Only one count was recorded for this clone. The J gene is TRBJ2-1, the V gene TRBV6-1; maybe TRBD2 (5 bases). This CDR3 contains 16 residues. CDR1 is MNHNS, CDR2 SASEGT, per germline. V dropped 2 bases and J dropped 6 bases, with 17 bases sitting between them. This CDR3 is CASSERTVAYPNEQFF. The CDR3 nucleotides are TGTGCCAGCAGTGAAAGGACCGTAGCGTATCCCAATGAGCAGTTCTTC.

The chain links TRBV4-3 to TRBJ2-1; TRBD2 agrees at 11 bases. CDR1 and CDR2 (germline): LGHNA, YSLEER. V gave up 4 bases and J gave up 5 bases; unmatched junction bases: 7. The CDR3 is 16 amino acids. The CDR3 protein is CASSRVTSGNDNEQFF. As DNA, the CDR3 is TGCGCCAGCAGCCGGGTGACTAGCGGGAATGACAATGAGCAGTTCTTC.

This clone was detected only once. The chain is built from TRBV5-1 and TRBJ1-2, with 12 bases matching TRBD1. This CDR3 contains 16 residues. Per the germline V gene, CDR1 is SGHRS and CDR2 is YFSETQ. Trimming cost V 4 bases and J 0 bases; bases outside gene matches: 4. The CDR3 nucleotides are TGCGCCAGCAGCCGGGACAGGGGGCCGGCTAACTATGGCTACACCTTC. Translating it yields CASSRDRGPANYGYTF.